Reported below is one TCR beta chain. Its specificity is not known. Treatment of the sample: roughly 20 received Ad26.COV2.S at low or high dose, single or two shots; 5 received placebo; per-sample allocation not given. Sampling occurred on day 63 after the first vaccine or placebo injection. The CDR3 spans 16 residues. Germline trimming cut 7 bases from V and 0 bases from J; bases unmatched to any gene: 4. Germline values: CDR1 MGHDK, CDR2 SYGVNS. Libraries were prepared by immunoSEQ multiplex PCR; TCRdb keeps only in-frame clonotypes and omits some of them. The top ten hold around 3% of the sample, which has about 280,000 clones, roughly 86% seen once. This sample was taken from a study of Ad26.COV2.S vaccination and SARS-CoV-2 variants. Looking at the study overall: Each vaccinee took Ad26.COV2.S intramuscularly, once or twice 56 days apart. Regarding the study as a whole: Spike-specific TCR breadth was greater in vaccine than placebo recipients. People who got the vaccine or the placebo had similar non-spike TCR breadth. TCR breadth and depth analyses may have underestimated total T cell responses.

Sequencing used peripheral blood, obtained in a trial of Ad26.COV2.S vaccine versus placebo. The TCR comes from a person between 18 and 65 years old who received the Ad26.COV2.S COVID-19 vaccine or a placebo. The chain joins TRBV25-1 to TRBJ2-1; 12 positions agree with TRBD2. CDR3 DNA sequence: TGTGCCAGCACCCGGACTAGCGGGGTCTCCTACAATGAGCAGTTCTTC. Translated: CASTRTSGVSYNEQFF.